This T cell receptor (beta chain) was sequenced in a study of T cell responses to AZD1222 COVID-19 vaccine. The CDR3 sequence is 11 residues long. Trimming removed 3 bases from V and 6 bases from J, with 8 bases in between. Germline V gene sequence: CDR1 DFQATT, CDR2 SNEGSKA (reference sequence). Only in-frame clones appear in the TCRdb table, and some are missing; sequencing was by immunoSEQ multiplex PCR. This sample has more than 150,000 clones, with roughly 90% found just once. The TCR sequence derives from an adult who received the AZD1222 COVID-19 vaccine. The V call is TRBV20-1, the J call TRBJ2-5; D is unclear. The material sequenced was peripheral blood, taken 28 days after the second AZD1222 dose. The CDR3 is CSARTLQTQYF. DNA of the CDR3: TGCAGTGCTAGGACTCTGCAGACCCAGTACTTC.